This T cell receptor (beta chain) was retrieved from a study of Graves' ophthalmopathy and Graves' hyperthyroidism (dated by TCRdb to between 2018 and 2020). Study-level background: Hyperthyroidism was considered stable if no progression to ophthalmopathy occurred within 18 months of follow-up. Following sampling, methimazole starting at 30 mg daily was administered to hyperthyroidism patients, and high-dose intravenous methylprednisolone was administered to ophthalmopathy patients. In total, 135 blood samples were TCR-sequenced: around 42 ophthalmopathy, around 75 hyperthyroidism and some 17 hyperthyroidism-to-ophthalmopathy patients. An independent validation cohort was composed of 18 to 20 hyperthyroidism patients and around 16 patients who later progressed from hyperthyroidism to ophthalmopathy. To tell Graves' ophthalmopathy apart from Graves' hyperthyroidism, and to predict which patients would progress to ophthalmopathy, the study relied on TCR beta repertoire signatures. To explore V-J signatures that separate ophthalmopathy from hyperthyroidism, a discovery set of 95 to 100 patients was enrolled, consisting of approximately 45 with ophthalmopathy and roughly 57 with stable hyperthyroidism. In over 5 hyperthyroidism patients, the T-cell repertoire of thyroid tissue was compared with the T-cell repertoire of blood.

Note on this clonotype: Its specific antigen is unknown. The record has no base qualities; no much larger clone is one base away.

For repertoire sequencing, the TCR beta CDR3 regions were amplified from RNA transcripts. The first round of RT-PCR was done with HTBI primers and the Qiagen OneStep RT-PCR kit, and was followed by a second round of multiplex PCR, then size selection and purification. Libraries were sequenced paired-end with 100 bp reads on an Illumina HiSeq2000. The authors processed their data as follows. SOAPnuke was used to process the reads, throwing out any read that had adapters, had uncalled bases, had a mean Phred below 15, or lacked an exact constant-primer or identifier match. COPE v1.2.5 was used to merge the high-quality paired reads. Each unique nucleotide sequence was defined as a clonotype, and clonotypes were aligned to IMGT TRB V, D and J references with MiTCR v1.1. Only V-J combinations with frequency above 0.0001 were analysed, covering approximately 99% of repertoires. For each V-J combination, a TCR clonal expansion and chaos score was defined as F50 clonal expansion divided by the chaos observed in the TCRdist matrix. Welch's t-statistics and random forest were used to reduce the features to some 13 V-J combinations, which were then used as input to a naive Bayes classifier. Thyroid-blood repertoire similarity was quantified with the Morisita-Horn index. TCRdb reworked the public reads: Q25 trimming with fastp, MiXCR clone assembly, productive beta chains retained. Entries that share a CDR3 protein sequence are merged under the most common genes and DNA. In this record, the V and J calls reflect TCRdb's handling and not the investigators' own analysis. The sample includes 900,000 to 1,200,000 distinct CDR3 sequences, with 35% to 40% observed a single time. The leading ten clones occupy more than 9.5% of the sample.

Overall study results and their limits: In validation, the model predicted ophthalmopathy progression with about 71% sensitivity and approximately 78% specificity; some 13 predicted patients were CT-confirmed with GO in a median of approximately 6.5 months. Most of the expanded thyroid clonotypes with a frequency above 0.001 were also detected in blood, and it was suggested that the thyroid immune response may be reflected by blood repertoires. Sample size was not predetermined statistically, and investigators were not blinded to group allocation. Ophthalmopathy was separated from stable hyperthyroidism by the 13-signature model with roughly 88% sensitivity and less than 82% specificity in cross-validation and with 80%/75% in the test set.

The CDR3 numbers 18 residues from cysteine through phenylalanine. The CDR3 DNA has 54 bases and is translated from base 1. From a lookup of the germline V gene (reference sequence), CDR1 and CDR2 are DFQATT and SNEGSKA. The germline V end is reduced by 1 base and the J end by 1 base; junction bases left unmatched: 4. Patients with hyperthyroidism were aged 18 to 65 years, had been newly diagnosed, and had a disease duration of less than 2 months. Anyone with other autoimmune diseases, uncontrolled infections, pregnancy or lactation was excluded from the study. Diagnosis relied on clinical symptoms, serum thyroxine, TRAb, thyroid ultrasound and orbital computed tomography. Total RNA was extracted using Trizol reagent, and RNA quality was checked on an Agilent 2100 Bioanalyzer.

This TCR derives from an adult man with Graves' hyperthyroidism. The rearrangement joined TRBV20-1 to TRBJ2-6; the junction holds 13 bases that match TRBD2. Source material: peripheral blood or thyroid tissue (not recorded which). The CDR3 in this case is CSARASGLAGSGANVLTF. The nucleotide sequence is TGCAGTGCTAGAGCGTCGGGACTAGCGGGATCTGGGGCCAACGTCCTGACTTTC.